The 22 T cell receptor beta chains below were found in one sample sequenced in a study of shared clonotypes between healthy human individuals. Sequencing used immunoSEQ multiplex PCR; TCRdb keeps in-frame clones, though not all of them. The sample yields about 2,500,000 clones, 85% to 95% seen once. Sample: naive CD4+ T cells sorted from blood. The subset was: CD45RA+ positively selected. All receptors derive from a man aged 18 to 30 in good health.

The rearrangement uses TRBV6-1 and TRBJ2-5, with TRBD2 matching over 11 bases. Germline assignment: CDR1 MNHNS and CDR2 SASEGT. The junction had 4 bases not matched to a gene; V was cut back by 6 bases and J by 4 bases. This CDR3 has 14 residues. The CDR3 nucleotides are TGTGCCAGCAGGACTAGCGGGACGGGAGAGACCCAGTACTTC. It codes for CASRTSGTGETQYF.

The chain recombines TRBV30 with TRBJ2-7; 8 bases agree with TRBD1. The J segment lost 0 bases and the V segment lost 7 bases, leaving 5 bases of the junction unmatched. The CDR3 runs to 13 residues. Germline assignment: CDR1 GTSNPN and CDR2 SVGIG (reference sequence). CDR3 in DNA: TGTGCCTCCCAGGGGGCTGGCTCCTACGAGCAGTACTTC. It is translated as CASQGAGSYEQYF. Based on the CDR3 plus reference TRBV30 and TRBJ2-7, the full variable domain is SQTIHQWPATLVQPVGSPLSLECTVEGTSNPNLYWYRQAAGRGLQLLFYSVGIGQISSEVPQNLSASRPQDRQFILSSKKLLLSDSGFYLCASQGAGSYEQYFGPGTRLTVT.

The gene calls are TRBV9 and TRBJ1-5, with D perhaps matching TRBD1 (6 bases). Germline assignment: CDR1 SGDLS and CDR2 YYNGEE. The CDR3 spans 14 residues. Between the trimmed V and J ends, which lost 3 bases and 6 bases, there was a span of 13 bases. CDR3 sequence reads: CASSGGQRGQPQHF. The CDR3 nucleotides are TGTGCCAGCAGCGGCGGACAGCGGGGTCAGCCCCAGCATTTT.

This chain joins TRBV30 and TRBJ2-7, with D possibly being TRBD1 or TRBD2 (5 bases each). The length of the CDR3 is 15 residues. The germline V gene encodes CDR1 GTSNPN and CDR2 SVGIG (reference sequence). Trimming stripped 3 bases from V and 2 bases from J, with 17 bases between. The CDR3 sequence is CAWSAGRGTAYEQYF. In nucleotides, the CDR3 is TGTGCCTGGAGCGCTGGGAGAGGGACGGCCTACGAGCAGTACTTC.

This clone has just a few counts. The rearrangement joins TRBV28 to TRBJ1-2; D remains unclear. Germline assignment: CDR1 MDHEN and CDR2 SYDVKM. The CDR3 length is 11 residues. Trimming shortened V by 7 bases and J by 8 bases, and 11 bases separated the two germline ends. The CDR3 nucleotides read TGTGCCAGCACGCCTGGTGGGGGCTACACCTTC. It encodes CASTPGGGYTF.

V and J are TRBV30 and TRBJ1-2, with TRBD1 matching 7 bases. CDR1 is GTSNPN, CDR2 SVGIG, per germline (reference sequence). After removal of 2 bases from V and 7 bases from J, the junction contained 16 bases not matched to a gene. The CDR3 runs to 16 residues. The CDR3 nucleotides read TGTGCCTGGAGTCGCCCCCCCGGGACAGCTTACTCTGGCTACACCTTC. Its protein product is CAWSRPPGTAYSGYTF.

The V call is TRBV10-3, the J call TRBJ2-3; no firm D call. The germline V gene encodes CDR1 ENHRY and CDR2 SYGVKD. The CDR3 is 13 residues long. Trimming left V 0 bases short and J 4 bases short, with 5 bases between. CDR3 loop: CAISESSSDTQYF. CDR3 DNA: TGTGCCATCAGTGAGTCCTCGTCAGATACGCAGTATTTT.

The count of this clone is one. V gene TRBV6-6 combines with J gene TRBJ1-2, with D possibly being TRBD1 (6 bases). Germline V gene data show CDR1 as MNHNY and CDR2 as SVGAGI (reference sequence). This CDR3 is 13 amino acids long. With 0 bases removed from V and 14 bases from J, the gap between germline ends came to 16 bases. The DNA of the CDR3 is TGTGCCAGCAGTTACTCCCCGGACAGCCCGCGGACCTTC. Amino acids: CASSYSPDSPRTF.

The V gene is TRBV29-1, the J gene TRBJ2-1; the D is unclear. Deletions cut 7 bases from V and 5 bases from J, with 6 bases between. Looked up from germline, CDR1 is SQVTM and CDR2 is ANQGSEA. This CDR3 contains 10 residues. CDR3 residues: CSARNNEQFF. The CDR3, as DNA: TGCAGCGCTCGAAACAATGAGCAGTTCTTC.

This chain links TRBV7-6 with TRBJ2-7; tentatively, D is TRBD1 (6 bases). This CDR3 region has 15 residues. Germline CDR1 and CDR2: SGHVS and FNYEAQ. V lost 1 base and J lost 0, with 10 bases in between. The CDR3 spells CASSLDPDSSYEQYF. CDR3 coding DNA: TGTGCCAGCAGCTTAGACCCGGACAGCTCCTACGAGCAGTACTTC.

The CDR3 spells CAIRVFLAGPDTQYF. The CDR3 DNA sequence: TGTGCCATCAGGGTTTTCCTAGCGGGACCAGATACGCAGTATTTT. The V and J genes are TRBV10-3 and TRBJ2-3, with 9 bases that match TRBD2. This CDR3 has 15 residues. Germline loops: CDR1 ENHRY, CDR2 SYGVKD. V lost 6 bases and J lost 4; bases outside the gene matches: 8.

The chain couples TRBV4-1 to TRBJ2-2; D perhaps matches TRBD1 (7 bases). Germline V gene data show CDR1 as MGHRA and CDR2 as YSYEKL. V was shortened by 1 base and J by 7 bases, with 16 bases between the two germline ends. The CDR3 spans 16 residues. The CDR3 sequence is CASSQVVQGGGGELFF. The CDR3 coding sequence is TGCGCCAGCAGCCAAGTAGTGCAGGGGGGAGGCGGGGAGCTGTTTTTT.

The rearrangement uses TRBV7-9 and TRBJ1-2; a possible D gene is TRBD1 (6 bases). V was cut by 5 bases and J by 8 bases, with 12 bases left in between. The CDR3 runs to 12 residues. Germline assignment: CDR1 SEHNR and CDR2 FQNEAQ (reference sequence). DNA of the CDR3: TGTGCCAGCAGCCCCAGGGGCGAGGGCTACACCTTC. It is translated as CASSPRGEGYTF.

The V and J genes are TRBV7-2 and TRBJ1-1; 8 positions agree with TRBD1. Germline lookup yields CDR1 SGHTA and CDR2 FQGNSA. The CDR3 totals 13 residues. The V segment lost 5 bases and the J segment 5 bases; nucleotides outside the gene matches: 4. The CDR3 protein is CASSSRGLTEAFF. For the CDR3, the DNA is TGTGCCAGCAGCAGCAGGGGGCTAACTGAAGCTTTCTTT.

The V call is TRBV5-6, the J call TRBJ2-7, with 8 bases fitting TRBD2. The germline CDR1 and CDR2 sequences are SGHDT and YYEEEE. Trimming cost V 6 bases and J 7 bases; bases outside gene matches: 12. The CDR3 runs to 14 residues. The CDR3 sequence is CASTLRGGRTEQYF. CDR3 in DNA: TGTGCCAGCACCCTGCGGGGCGGGAGGACGGAGCAGTACTTC.

The chain carries TRBV14 and TRBJ2-7; 10 bases fit TRBD1. Germline values: CDR1 SGHDN, CDR2 FVKESK. With V trimmed by 1 base and J by 3 bases, 3 bases remained unmatched. This CDR3 has 15 residues. The DNA for the CDR3 is TGTGCCAGCAGCCAAGTGCGGGACAGGGGCTACGAGCAGTACTTC. It specifies CASSQVRDRGYEQYF.

The rearrangement links TRBV5-1 to TRBJ1-6, with 7 bases identical to TRBD1. The V and J ends lost 4 bases and 10 bases, in that order; junction bases with no gene match: 8. The CDR3 contains 14 residues. Germline-derived CDR1 and CDR2 are SGHRS and YFSETQ. CDR3 sequence reads: CASSHGQAASPLHF. The DNA for the CDR3 is TGCGCCAGCAGCCATGGACAGGCGGCATCACCCCTCCACTTT.

The genes are TRBV7-2 and TRBJ1-3; a weak D match, TRBD1 (5 bases). V dropped 1 base and J dropped 0 bases, with 10 bases sitting between them. From germline, CDR1 is SGHTA and CDR2 FQGNSA. This CDR3 has 16 residues. The CDR3 here is CASSLVGTNSGNTIYF. In nucleotides, the CDR3 is TGTGCCAGCAGCTTAGTCGGGACCAACTCTGGAAACACCATATATTTT.

To note about this clone: This same CDR3 is encoded by further DNA sequences in the sample. The CDR3 protein is CSARDRNEQFF. CDR3 bases: TGCAGTGCTAGAGATAGGAATGAGCAGTTCTTC. The chain carries TRBV20-1 and TRBJ2-1; D is ambiguous. Trimming removed 0 bases from V and 7 bases from J, with 4 bases in between. The CDR3 spans 11 residues. Germline-derived CDR1 and CDR2 are DFQATT and SNEGSKA (reference sequence).

The CDR3 sequence is CASSDYGGGTYEQYF. The CDR3, as DNA: TGTGCCAGCAGTGACTACGGCGGGGGAACCTACGAGCAGTACTTC. The chain is built from TRBV2 and TRBJ2-7, with 7 bases identical to TRBD2. V dropped 3 bases and J dropped 2; count of bases not matched to a gene: 7. The length of the CDR3 is 15 residues. Germline V gene sequence: CDR1 SNHLY, CDR2 FYNNEI.

The count of this clone is one. This chain uses TRBV5-1 with TRBJ2-7; 7 bases match TRBD2. In germline, CDR1 is SGHRS, CDR2 YFSETQ. The CDR3 runs 15 residues. V lost 4 bases and J lost 0; bases outside the gene matches: 7. The chain's CDR3 is CASSPPGGFSYEQYF. In nucleotides, the CDR3 is TGCGCCAGCAGCCCACCGGGGGGTTTCTCCTACGAGCAGTACTTC. Together with reference TRBV5-1 and TRBJ2-7, the CDR3 gives the full variable domain: KAGVTQTPRYLIKTRGQQVTLSCSPISGHRSVSWYQQTPGQGLQFLFEYFSETQRNKGNFPGRFSGRQFSNSRSEMNVSTLELGDSALYLCASSPPGGFSYEQYFGPGTRLTVT.

The rearrangement joins TRBV18 to TRBJ2-7; 8 bases are a match to TRBD2. The V segment lost 4 bases and the J segment 2 bases; nucleotides outside the gene matches: 16. This CDR3 has 18 residues. The germline V gene has CDR1 KGHSH and CDR2 LQKENI. Written as DNA, the CDR3 is TGTGCCAGCTCACTACGACTTATAGATCGGGGGGGGACCTACGAGCAGTACTTC. Its translation: CASSLRLIDRGGTYEQYF.